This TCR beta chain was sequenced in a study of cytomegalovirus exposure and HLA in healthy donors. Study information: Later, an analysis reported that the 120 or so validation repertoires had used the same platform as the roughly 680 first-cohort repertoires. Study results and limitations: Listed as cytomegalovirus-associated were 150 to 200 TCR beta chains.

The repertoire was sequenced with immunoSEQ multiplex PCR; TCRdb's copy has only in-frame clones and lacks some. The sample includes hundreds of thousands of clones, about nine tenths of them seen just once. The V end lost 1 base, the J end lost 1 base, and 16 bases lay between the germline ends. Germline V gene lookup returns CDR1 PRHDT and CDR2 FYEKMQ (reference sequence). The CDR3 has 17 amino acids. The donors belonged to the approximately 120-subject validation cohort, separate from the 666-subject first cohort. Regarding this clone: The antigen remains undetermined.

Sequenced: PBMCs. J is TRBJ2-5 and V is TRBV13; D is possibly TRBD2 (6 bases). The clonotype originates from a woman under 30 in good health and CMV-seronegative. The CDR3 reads CASSLDRGIGTQETQYF. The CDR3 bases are TGTGCCAGCAGCTTAGATCGGGGGATCGGAACCCAAGAGACCCAGTACTTC.